These 27 T cell receptor beta chains share one sample of origin, sequenced in a study of blood T cell repertoires in COVID-19. Data came from immunoSEQ multiplex PCR; TCRdb stores just in-frame clones and leaves some out. The sample shows roughly 80,000 clones, 85% to 90% of them seen only once. The source material was peripheral blood. The receptor set was obtained from a woman in her 70s with acute or convalescent COVID-19.

This chain connects TRBV5-6 to TRBJ2-1; TRBD2 might be the D (6 bases). V was trimmed by 1 base and J by 6 bases, leaving 8 bases between them. This CDR3 spans 13 amino acids. Germline V gives CDR1 SGHDT, CDR2 YYEEEE. In nucleotides, the CDR3 is TGTGCCAGCAGCTTGATTAGCGGCAATGAGCAGTTCTTC. It specifies CASSLISGNEQFF.

The chain uses TRBV6-2 or TRBV6-3 and TRBJ2-1, with TRBD2 identical over 7 bases. The germline V gene has CDR1 MNHEY and CDR2 SVGEGT. V shed 2 bases and J 3 bases; nucleotides not matched to a gene: 4. The CDR3 extends over 15 amino acids. This CDR3 reads CASSYVIAGYNEQFF. In DNA form, the CDR3 reads TGTGCCAGCAGTTACGTAATAGCGGGCTACAATGAGCAGTTCTTC.

Of note for this clone: Within the sample, other DNA sequences also encode this same CDR3. This chain uses TRBV5-1 with TRBJ2-1, with TRBD1 identical over 10 bases. V dropped 4 bases and J dropped 6; count of bases not matched to a gene: 16. The CDR3 runs 18 residues. Looked up from germline, CDR1 is SGHRS and CDR2 is YFSETQ. The chain's CDR3 is CASSVRPGQGLGPNEQFF. The CDR3, as DNA: TGCGCCAGCAGCGTCAGACCGGGACAGGGGCTAGGACCCAATGAGCAGTTCTTC. The full variable domain, in which reference TRBV5-1 and TRBJ2-1 provide the parts outside the CDR3, is KAGVTQTPRYLIKTRGQQVTLSCSPISGHRSVSWYQQTPGQGLQFLFEYFSETQRNKGNFPGRFSGRQFSNSRSEMNVSTLELGDSALYLCASSVRPGQGLGPNEQFFGPGTRLTVL.

This clone has a handful of counts. This CDR3 is also generated by other DNA sequences in the sample. The chain links TRBV10-3 to TRBJ2-1; TRBD2 agrees at 11 bases. The ends lost 0 bases at V and 5 bases at J; junction bases unmatched: 3. Per germline, CDR1 ENHRY and CDR2 SYGVKD. CDR3 length: 16 amino acids. The CDR3 here is CAISESVTSGDNEQFF. In DNA form, the CDR3 reads TGTGCCATCAGTGAGTCCGTGACTAGCGGGGACAATGAGCAGTTCTTC.

V usage is TRBV5-1 and J usage is TRBJ1-3; no reliable D call. V shed 0 bases and J shed 0 bases, with 7 bases lying between them. This CDR3 comprises 15 residues. Looked up from germline, CDR1 is SGHRS and CDR2 is YFSETQ. CDR3 DNA: TGCGCCAGCAGCTTGGGCGGCTACTCTGGAAACACCATATATTTT. This encodes CASSLGGYSGNTIYF.

This clone was seen a handful of times. The rearrangement uses TRBV6-2 or TRBV6-3 and TRBJ2-7, with 8 bases that match TRBD2. This CDR3 comprises 14 residues. V trimming: 5 bases; J trimming: 2 bases; junction bases outside the gene matches: 5. Per the germline V gene, CDR1 is MNHEY and CDR2 is SVGEGT. CDR3 sequence (DNA): TGTGCCAGCAGTCTGGGACTAGAGGCCTACGAGCAGTACGTC. This translates into CASSLGLEAYEQYV.

The V gene is TRBV4-1, the J gene TRBJ2-1; D gene ambiguous. Germline V gene lookup returns CDR1 MGHRA and CDR2 YSYEKL. The CDR3 is 15 amino acids. V lost 0 bases, J lost 8 bases, and 14 bases lay in between. The CDR3 here is CASSQETPVFYEQFF. CDR3 sequence (DNA): TGCGCCAGCAGCCAAGAGACACCGGTATTCTATGAGCAGTTCTTC.

The chain's CDR3 is CASSPSEDNEQFF. The CDR3 DNA reads TGTGCCAGCTCACCGAGTGAAGACAATGAGCAGTTCTTC. This chain joins TRBV18 and TRBJ2-1; no firm D call. Germline values: CDR1 KGHSH, CDR2 LQKENI. The germline V and J ends were trimmed by 3 bases and 5 bases, with 8 bases remaining between them. This CDR3 is 13 amino acids long.

The V gene is TRBV19, the J gene TRBJ2-2; 7 bases line up with TRBD2. The germline V gene encodes CDR1 LNHDA and CDR2 SQIVND (reference sequence). The CDR3 length is 16 residues. The junction had 2 bases not matched to a gene; V was cut back by 1 base and J by 0 bases. The CDR3 loop is CASSIVLATNTGELFF. The CDR3 DNA follows: TGTGCCAGTAGTATAGTACTAGCGACGAACACCGGGGAGCTGTTTTTT.

This clone was observed a single time. The V call is TRBV6-2 or TRBV6-3, the J call TRBJ2-5, with 10 bases identical to TRBD2. The CDR3 consists of 15 residues. From germline, CDR1 is MNHEY and CDR2 SVGEGT. Trimming cost V 4 bases and J 5 bases; bases outside gene matches: 7. This CDR3 reads CASSLQGTSVETQYF. CDR3 nucleotides: TGTGCCAGCAGTTTACAAGGGACTAGCGTGGAGACCCAGTACTTC.

The genes are TRBV5-4 and TRBJ2-3, with D possibly being TRBD2 (6 bases). This CDR3 contains 14 residues. The ends were cut back, 1 base at V and 2 bases at J, with 8 bases in the middle. The germline V gene has CDR1 SGHNT and CDR2 YYREEE (reference sequence). The CDR3 reads CASSLTGLTDTQYF. DNA of the CDR3: TGTGCCAGCAGCTTGACGGGACTCACAGATACGCAGTATTTT.

This chain uses TRBV19 with TRBJ2-2, with D hard to call. V lost 5 bases, J lost 4 bases, and 14 bases lay in between. Per germline, CDR1 LNHDA and CDR2 SQIVND (reference sequence). The CDR3 is 15 residues long. CDR3 coding DNA: TGTGCCAGTAGTCCCCTGTCGCCGGGCACCGGGGAGCTGTTTTTT. Translating it yields CASSPLSPGTGELFF.

The rearrangement uses TRBV15 and TRBJ2-1, with TRBD2 matching 7 bases. CDR1 and CDR2 from the germline V gene are LNHNV and YYDKDF (reference sequence). The V and J ends lost 5 bases and 0 bases, in that order; junction bases with no gene match: 10. The length of the CDR3 is 17 residues. The CDR3, as DNA: TGTGCCACCAGCCGACCGACTAGCAGAAGCTCCTACAATGAGCAGTTCTTC. Its translation: CATSRPTSRSSYNEQFF.

The chain links TRBV7-9 to TRBJ2-6; D gene uncertain. The V end lost 3 bases, the J end lost 2 bases, and 8 bases lay between the germline ends. There are 15 residues in the CDR3. Germline V gene sequence: CDR1 SEHNR, CDR2 FQNEAQ (reference sequence). CDR3 DNA sequence: TGTGCCAGCAGCTTCCCCGAGGCTGGGGCCAACGTCCTGACTTTC. This gives the protein CASSFPEAGANVLTF.

The V and J genes are TRBV28 and TRBJ1-6; D unresolved. Germline V gene sequence: CDR1 MDHEN, CDR2 SYDVKM. The CDR3 runs to 15 residues. Trimming took 0 bases from V and 9 from J, leaving 12 bases between them. The DNA for the CDR3 is TGTGCCAGCAGTTTATGGACTGAACTTAGTTCACCCCTCCACTTT. Translated: CASSLWTELSSPLHF.

Here the CDR3 reads CASSTVMGPNQPQHF. The CDR3 bases are TGTGCCAGCAGCACTGTAATGGGCCCCAATCAGCCCCAGCATTTT. V and J are TRBV6-5 and TRBJ1-5; D is unresolved. CDR3 size: 15 residues. Germline loops: CDR1 MNHEY, CDR2 SVGAGI. V was pared by 6 bases and J by 3 bases, with 15 bases between.

The rearrangement joins TRBV6-2 or TRBV6-3 to TRBJ1-2; D perhaps matches TRBD1 (5 bases). This CDR3 comprises 13 residues. The germline CDR1 and CDR2 sequences are MNHEY and SVGEGT. V was clipped by 2 bases and J by 5 bases, with 9 bases between them. DNA for the CDR3: TGTGCCAGCAGTTACCTAAGGGGTTATGGCTACACCTTC. It specifies CASSYLRGYGYTF.

V gene TRBV5-5 combines with J gene TRBJ2-5; 13 bases map to TRBD2. Germline V lookup: CDR1 SGHKS, CDR2 YYEKEE (reference sequence). This CDR3 spans 15 amino acids. V was clipped by 3 bases and J by 7 bases; unmatched bases: 6. CDR3: CASSSGLAGAGTQYF. In DNA, the CDR3 is TGTGCCAGCAGCTCAGGACTAGCGGGGGCGGGGACCCAGTACTTC.

The chain combines TRBV27 with TRBJ2-1, with 11 bases lining up with TRBD2. The germline V gene has CDR1 MNHEY and CDR2 SMNVEV (reference sequence). The CDR3 totals 17 residues. Germline trimming cut 4 bases from V and 8 bases from J; bases unmatched to any gene: 13. CDR3 amino acids: CASSSLLAGVLIDEQFF. DNA for the CDR3: TGTGCCAGCAGTTCCTTACTAGCGGGAGTTCTCATTGATGAGCAGTTCTTC.

J is TRBJ2-1 and V is TRBV29-1, with 7 nucleotides matching TRBD2. This CDR3 is 16 amino acids long. V gave up 7 bases and J gave up 5 bases; unmatched junction bases: 17. CDR1 and CDR2 (germline): SQVTM, ANQGSEA. CDR3 nucleotide sequence: TGCAGCGCCATCCTTGGGAGGGCCTATATTAACAATGAGCAGTTCTTC. Protein: CSAILGRAYINNEQFF.

This sequence joins TRBV6-1 and TRBJ1-1; D unresolved. V lost 2 bases and J 10 bases, leaving 14 bases between the germline ends. The length of the CDR3 is 13 residues. From germline, CDR1 is MNHNS and CDR2 SASEGT. CDR3 nucleotides: TGTGCCAGCAGTGAATACTCGGCGGTAGGAGCTTTCTTT. Encoded protein: CASSEYSAVGAFF.

The V and J genes are TRBV28 and TRBJ2-5; a possible D gene is TRBD1 (5 bases). Trimming pared 6 bases from V and 12 bases from J, leaving 14 bases between. Germline lookup yields CDR1 MDHEN and CDR2 SYDVKM. The CDR3 has 11 amino acids. The CDR3 loop reads CASRLRELKYF. The CDR3 DNA follows: TGTGCCAGCAGGCTCAGGGAACTGAAGTACTTC.

This chain links TRBV10-3 with TRBJ2-1, with D unresolved. The CDR3 length is 10 residues. V lost 10 bases to trimming and J lost 6 bases, with 7 bases between them. Germline CDR1 and CDR2: ENHRY and SYGVKD. This chain's CDR3 is CATFFNEQFF. In nucleotides, the CDR3 is TGTGCCACCTTCTTCAATGAGCAGTTCTTC.

The chain is built from TRBV27 and TRBJ2-3, with 14 positions matching TRBD2. This CDR3 spans 17 amino acids. V lost 6 bases, J lost 0 bases, and 5 bases stayed unmatched. The germline gives CDR1 MNHEY, CDR2 SMNVEV (reference sequence). CDR3 residues: CASRGTSGSSSTDTQYF. The CDR3 bases are TGTGCCAGCAGAGGGACTAGCGGGAGCTCTAGCACAGATACGCAGTATTTT.

This chain joins TRBV28 and TRBJ2-3, with 9 bases that match TRBD1. There are 15 residues in the CDR3. V dropped 4 bases and J dropped 3; count of bases not matched to a gene: 5. CDR1 and CDR2 (germline): MDHEN, SYDVKM. For the CDR3, the DNA is TGTGCCAGCAGTTCACAGGGGGCTGAGACAGATACGCAGTATTTT. This sequence encodes CASSSQGAETDTQYF.

The J gene is TRBJ1-1, the V gene TRBV11-2, with D uncertain. V gave up 2 bases and J gave up 4 bases, with 11 bases separating them. The V gene's germline CDR1 is SGHAT and CDR2 FQNNGV. The CDR3 has 14 residues. In DNA form, the CDR3 reads TGTGCCAGCAGCTTATTCACGCGGAGCACTGAAGCTTTCTTT. Residues: CASSLFTRSTEAFF.

The CDR3: CSLLEQGGLGNTQYF. The CDR3 DNA sequence: TGCAGCTTACTCGAGCAGGGGGGCTTGGGGAATACGCAGTATTTT. J is TRBJ2-3 and V is TRBV29-1; D perhaps matches TRBD1 (7 bases). Trimming cost V 8 bases and J 7 bases, with 25 bases left between them. This CDR3 contains 15 residues. CDR1 is SQVTM, CDR2 ANQGSEA, per germline.